This T cell receptor (beta chain) was recovered during a study of T cell responses to AZD1222 COVID-19 vaccine. Across the whole study: Second-dose schedules of about 4 or about 12 weeks were combined. Study-level findings and limits: Mostly white British, mostly female donors; authors suggested clonal diversity may be underestimated. Unmutated variant regions are reportedly the target of nearly half of TCRs that are spike-specific. Distributed over spike, vaccine-associated CD4 TCRs predominated at 160-218 and 743-854.

TCRdb's copy holds only in-frame clones and misses some; the assay was immunoSEQ multiplex PCR. Of about 54,000 clones in the sample, around 84% were seen once. V gave up 5 bases and J gave up 4 bases; unmatched junction bases: 3. This CDR3 is built from 16 residues. From germline, CDR1 is SEHNR and CDR2 FQNEAQ (reference sequence). This clone was seen once. Its cognate antigen is unknown. The specimen comprised peripheral blood, sampled on day 0 of AZD1222 vaccination. The TCR sequence derives from an adult in good health. The chain couples TRBV7-9 to TRBJ2-3, with 16 bases that match TRBD2. Here the CDR3 reads CASSPGLAGGPDTQYF. CDR3 DNA sequence: TGTGCCAGCAGCCCGGGACTAGCGGGAGGGCCAGATACGCAGTATTTT.